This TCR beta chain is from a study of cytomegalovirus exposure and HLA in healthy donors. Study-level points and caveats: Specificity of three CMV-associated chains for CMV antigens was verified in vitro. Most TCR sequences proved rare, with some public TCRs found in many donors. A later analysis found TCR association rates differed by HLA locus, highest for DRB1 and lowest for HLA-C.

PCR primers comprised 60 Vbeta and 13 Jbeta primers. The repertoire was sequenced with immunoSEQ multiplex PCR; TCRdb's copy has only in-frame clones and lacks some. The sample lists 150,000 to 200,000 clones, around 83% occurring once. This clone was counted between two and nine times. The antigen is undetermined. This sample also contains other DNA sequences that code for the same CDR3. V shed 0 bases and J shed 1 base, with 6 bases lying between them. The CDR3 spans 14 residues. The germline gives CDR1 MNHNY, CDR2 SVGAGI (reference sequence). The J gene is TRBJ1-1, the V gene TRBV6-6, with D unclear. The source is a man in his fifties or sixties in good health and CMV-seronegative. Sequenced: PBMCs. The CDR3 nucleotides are TGTGCCAGCAGTTACTCCGGGAGGAACACTGAAGCTTTCTTT. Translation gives CASSYSGRNTEAFF.